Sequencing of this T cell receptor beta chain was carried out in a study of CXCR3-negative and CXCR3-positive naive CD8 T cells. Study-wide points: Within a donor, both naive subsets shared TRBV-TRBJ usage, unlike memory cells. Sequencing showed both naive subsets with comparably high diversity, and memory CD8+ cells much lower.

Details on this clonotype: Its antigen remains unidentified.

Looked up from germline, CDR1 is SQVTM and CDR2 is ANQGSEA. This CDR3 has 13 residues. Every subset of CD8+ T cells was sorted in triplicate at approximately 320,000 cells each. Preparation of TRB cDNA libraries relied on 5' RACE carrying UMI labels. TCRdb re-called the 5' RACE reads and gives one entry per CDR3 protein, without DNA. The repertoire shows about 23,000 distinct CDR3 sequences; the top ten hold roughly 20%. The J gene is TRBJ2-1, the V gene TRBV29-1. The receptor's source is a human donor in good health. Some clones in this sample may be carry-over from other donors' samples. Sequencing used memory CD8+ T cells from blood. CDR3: CSVGGASRHEQFF.